The 2 T cell receptor beta chains below all came from one sample that was sequenced in a study of control samples from healthy donors and cancer patients. Profiling relied on immunoSEQ multiplex PCR, and the TCRdb table lists in-frame clones only, not all of them. The sample has about 100,000 clones, just over 85% seen once. Input material: blood. The receptors come from a man between 25 and 39 years old in good health.

This clone was seen only once. This sequence joins TRBV7-3 and TRBJ2-1, with D uncertain. CDR3 length equals 16 residues. The V gene's germline CDR1 is SGHTA and CDR2 FQGTGA. Trimming took 1 base from V and 6 from J, leaving 16 bases between them. CDR3: CASSLSHGPVFNEQFF. DNA of the CDR3: TGTGCCAGCAGCTTAAGTCATGGGCCAGTGTTCAATGAGCAGTTCTTC. Filled out from reference TRBV7-3 and TRBJ2-1, the complete variable domain reads GAGVSQTPSNKVTEKGKYVELRCDPISGHTALYWYRQSLGQGPEFLIYFQGTGAADDSGLPNDRFFAVRPEGSVSTLKIQRTERGDSAVYLCASSLSHGPVFNEQFFGPGTRLTVL.

The rearrangement links TRBV6-5 to TRBJ1-5; no firm D call. Germline V gene data show CDR1 as MNHEY and CDR2 as SVGAGI. The CDR3 spans 15 residues. V was trimmed by 6 bases and J by 0 bases, leaving 12 bases between them. The CDR3 region has the DNA TGTGCCAGCAGGCATGACGACGGTAGCAATCAGCCCCAGCATTTT. This encodes CASRHDDGSNQPQHF.